Each of the 6 T cell receptor beta chains below was sequenced from the same sample in a study of PD-1 blockade in classical Hodgkin lymphoma. Using immunoSEQ multiplex PCR, the repertoire was profiled, and TCRdb retains in-frame clones only, with some absent. The table shows 13,000 or so clones, with more than 75% occurring only once. Every one of the patients relapsed after autologous stem cell transplantation (brentuximab vedotin exposure was variable). Specimen: peripheral blood mononuclear cells (PBMCs), collected at baseline. These receptors all come from a human donor with classical Hodgkin lymphoma.

The chain recombines TRBV2 with TRBJ2-7, with TRBD2 matching over 7 bases. With V trimmed by 9 bases and J by 3 bases, 8 bases remained unmatched. Per germline, CDR1 SNHLY and CDR2 FYNNEI. CDR3 size: 13 residues. The CDR3 bases are TGTGCCAGTGGGAGGGAAGAAGTCTACGAGCAGTACTTC. This codes for CASGREEVYEQYF.

This clone was counted between two and nine times. CDR3: CAINRQGGIEQYF. The CDR3 DNA reads TGTGCCATCAATCGACAGGGCGGTATAGAGCAGTACTTC. The chain employs TRBV28 and TRBJ2-7; TRBD1 matches at 7 bases. CDR3 length: 13 residues. Germline V gene lookup returns CDR1 MDHEN and CDR2 SYDVKM. V trimming: 10 bases; J trimming: 7 bases; junction bases outside the gene matches: 13.

This chain links TRBV7-9 with TRBJ2-7; perhaps TRBD1 as D (5 bases). The V end lost 1 base, the J end lost 6 bases, and 10 bases lay between the germline ends. CDR1 is SEHNR and CDR2 is FQNEAQ in the germline V gene (reference sequence). There are 13 residues in the CDR3. The CDR3 region has the DNA TGTGCCAGCAGCTTAGACAGGCCCAGCGAGCAGTACTTC. As protein: CASSLDRPSEQYF.

The chain links TRBV2 to TRBJ1-4; 7 bases fit TRBD1. J lost 0 bases, V lost 6 bases, and 7 bases had no gene match. Germline lookup yields CDR1 SNHLY and CDR2 FYNNEI. This CDR3 region has 16 residues. CDR3 loop: CASRDRTGSTNEKLFF. The CDR3 DNA follows: TGTGCCAGCAGAGACCGGACAGGATCAACTAATGAAAAACTGTTTTTT.

The chain couples TRBV18 to TRBJ1-5; TRBD1 matches at 9 bases. V lost 4 bases, J lost 4 bases, and 14 bases stayed unmatched. Germline CDR1 reads KGHSH; CDR2 reads LQKENI. This CDR3 is built from 18 residues. The CDR3 sequence: CASSRDRGGQGSNQPQHF. The CDR3 bases are TGTGCCAGCTCACGAGACAGGGGGGGACAGGGTTCAAATCAGCCCCAGCATTTT.

V gene TRBV2 combines with J gene TRBJ2-5; D remains ambiguous. This CDR3 has 15 amino acids. Per germline, CDR1 SNHLY and CDR2 FYNNEI. V was trimmed by 2 bases and J by 4 bases, leaving 14 bases between them. The CDR3 is CASSELSRSGETQYF. The CDR3 coding sequence is TGTGCCAGCAGTGAACTATCCAGAAGTGGAGAGACCCAGTACTTC.